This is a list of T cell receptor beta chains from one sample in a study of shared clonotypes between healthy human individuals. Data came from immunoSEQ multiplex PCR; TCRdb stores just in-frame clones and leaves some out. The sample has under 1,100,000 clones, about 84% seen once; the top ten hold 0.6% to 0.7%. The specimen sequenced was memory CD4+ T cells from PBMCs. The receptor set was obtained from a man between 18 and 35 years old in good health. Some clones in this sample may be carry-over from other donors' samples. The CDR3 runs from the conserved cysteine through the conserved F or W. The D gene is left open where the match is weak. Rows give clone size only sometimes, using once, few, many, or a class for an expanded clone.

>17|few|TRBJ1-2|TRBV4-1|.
CASSQDQSGGANYGYTF
TGCGCCAGCAGCCAAGATCAGTCCGGGGGAGCTAACTATGGCTACACCTTC
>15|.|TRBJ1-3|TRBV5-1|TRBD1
CASKMTGLSGNTIYF
TGCGCCAGCAAAATGACAGGGCTCTCTGGAAACACCATATATTTT
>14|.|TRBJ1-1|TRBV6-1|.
CASSDTLVNTEAFF
TGTGCCAGCAGTGATACACTGGTGAACACTGAAGCTTTCTTT
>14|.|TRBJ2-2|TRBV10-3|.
CAISPGPNTGELFF
TGTGCCATCAGTCCGGGCCCTAACACCGGGGAGCTGTTTTTT
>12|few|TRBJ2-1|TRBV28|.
CASRSSGPWQFF
TGTGCCAGCAGGTCCTCGGGACCGTGGCAGTTCTTC
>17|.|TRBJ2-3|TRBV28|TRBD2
CASSYPTSGSITDTQYF
TGTGCCAGCAGTTACCCCACTAGCGGGAGCATCACAGATACGCAGTATTTT
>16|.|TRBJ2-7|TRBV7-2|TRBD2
CASSLGVLADTYEQYF
TGTGCCAGCAGCTTAGGGGTGCTAGCGGATACCTACGAGCAGTACTTC
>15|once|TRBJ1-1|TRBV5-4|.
CASSPAGGLNTEAFF
TGTGCCAGCAGCCCGGCGGGGGGATTGAACACTGAAGCTTTCTTT
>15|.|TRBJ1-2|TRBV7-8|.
CASSLQASGVGGYTF
TGTGCCAGCAGCTTACAGGCATCGGGGGTGGGTGGCTACACCTTC
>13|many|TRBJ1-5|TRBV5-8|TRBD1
CASSFDRGQPQHF
TGTGCCAGCAGCTTCGACAGGGGCCAGCCCCAGCATTTT
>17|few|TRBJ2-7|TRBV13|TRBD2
CASSLGAGGRASYEQYF
TGTGCCAGCAGCTTAGGTGCGGGCGGGAGGGCCTCCTACGAGCAGTACTTC
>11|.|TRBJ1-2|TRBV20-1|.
CSAREGAGYTF
TGCAGTGCTAGAGAAGGTGCGGGCTACACCTTC
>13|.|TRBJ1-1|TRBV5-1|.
CASSRPGGTEAFF
TGCGCCAGCAGCCGGCCTGGGGGCACTGAAGCTTTCTTT
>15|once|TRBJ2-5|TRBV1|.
CTSSRPGLRQETQYF
TGCACCAGCAGCCGTCCGGGACTGAGGCAAGAGACCCAGTACTTC
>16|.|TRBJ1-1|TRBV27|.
CASSARQVLGNTEAFF
TGTGCCAGCAGTGCCCGACAGGTTTTAGGGAACACTGAAGCTTTCTTT
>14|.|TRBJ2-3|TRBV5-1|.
CASSLAPSPDTQYF
TGCGCCAGCAGCTTGGCCCCGAGTCCAGATACGCAGTATTTT
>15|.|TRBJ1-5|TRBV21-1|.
CASSNGQAGNQPQHF
TGTGCCAGCAGCAACGGACAGGCGGGGAATCAGCCCCAGCATTTT
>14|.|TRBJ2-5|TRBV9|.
CASSVDGKTETQYF
TGTGCCAGCAGCGTAGATGGCAAAACGGAGACCCAGTACTTC
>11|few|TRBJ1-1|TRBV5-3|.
CARSRGRRAFF
TGTGCCAGAAGCAGGGGACGGCGGGCTTTCTTT
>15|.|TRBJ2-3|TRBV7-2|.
CASSFQGVTTDTQYF
TGTGCCAGCAGCTTCCAGGGAGTAACCACAGATACGCAGTATTTT
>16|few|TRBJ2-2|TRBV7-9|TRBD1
CASSWGQGTNTGELFF
TGTGCCAGCAGCTGGGGACAGGGGACCAACACCGGGGAGCTGTTTTTT
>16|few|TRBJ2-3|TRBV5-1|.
CASSPTAGQRTDTQYF
TGCGCCAGCAGCCCGACAGCGGGACAGCGCACAGATACGCAGTATTTT
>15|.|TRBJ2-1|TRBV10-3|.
CAISESVFSYNEQFF
TGTGCCATCAGTGAGAGCGTATTCTCCTACAATGAGCAGTTCTTC
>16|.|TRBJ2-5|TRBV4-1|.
CASSQESAGKRETQYF
TGCGCCAGCAGCCAAGAGTCGGCAGGGAAAAGGGAGACCCAGTACTTC
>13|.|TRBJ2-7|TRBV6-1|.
CASSPSDGWIGYF
TGTGCCAGCAGCCCCTCGGACGGGTGGATCGGGTACTTC
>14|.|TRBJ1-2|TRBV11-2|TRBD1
CASRSSGQGDGYTF
TGTGCCAGCAGAAGCTCCGGACAGGGTGATGGCTACACCTTC
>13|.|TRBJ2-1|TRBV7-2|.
CASSPNRGDEQFF
TGTGCCAGCAGCCCCAACCGAGGTGATGAGCAGTTCTTC
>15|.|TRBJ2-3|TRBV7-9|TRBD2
CASSGGLAATDTQYF
TGTGCCAGCAGCGGGGGACTAGCGGCCACAGATACGCAGTATTTT
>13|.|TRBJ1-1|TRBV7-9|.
CASTQSQHTEAFF
TGTGCCAGCACCCAATCACAGCACACTGAAGCTTTCTTT
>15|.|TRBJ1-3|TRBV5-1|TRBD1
CASSLGQGAGNTIYF
TGCGCCAGCAGCTTGGGACAGGGGGCCGGAAACACCATATATTTT
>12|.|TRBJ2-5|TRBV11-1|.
CASTGAQETQYF
TGTGCCAGCACGGGGGCCCAAGAGACCCAGTACTTC
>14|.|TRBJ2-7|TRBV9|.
CASSVGRVSYEQYF
TGTGCCAGCAGCGTAGGCAGGGTCTCCTACGAGCAGTACTTC
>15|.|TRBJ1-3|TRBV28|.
CATLEGSRAGNTIYF
TGTGCCACCCTCGAAGGCTCCAGGGCAGGAAACACCATATATTTT
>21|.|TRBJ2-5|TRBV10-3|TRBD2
CAISDPRGGERLAGGQETQYF
TGTGCCATCAGTGACCCCCGGGGGGGGGAGAGACTAGCGGGAGGACAAGAGACCCAGTACTTC
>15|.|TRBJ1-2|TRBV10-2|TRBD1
CASRSAGTVRDGYTF
TGCGCCAGCAGGTCCGCCGGGACAGTCAGAGATGGCTACACCTTC
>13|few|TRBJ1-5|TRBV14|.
CASSQEEGQPQHF
TGTGCCAGCAGCCAAGAGGAGGGGCAGCCCCAGCATTTT
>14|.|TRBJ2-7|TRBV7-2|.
CASSLREGAYEQYF
TGTGCCAGCAGCTTAAGGGAGGGGGCGTACGAGCAGTACTTC
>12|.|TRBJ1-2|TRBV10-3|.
CAISEVGDGYTF
TGTGCCATCAGTGAGGTCGGGGATGGCTACACCTTC
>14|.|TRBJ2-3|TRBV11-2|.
CASSLDSTTRTQYF
TGTGCCAGCAGCTTAGATTCTACAACAAGAACGCAGTATTTT
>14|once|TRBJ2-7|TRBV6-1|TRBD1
CASSTGQVHYEQYF
TGTGCCAGCAGTACGGGACAGGTTCACTACGAGCAGTACTTC
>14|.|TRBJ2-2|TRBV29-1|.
CSAAETVNTGELFF
TGCAGCGCAGCTGAGACAGTGAACACCGGGGAGCTGTTTTTT
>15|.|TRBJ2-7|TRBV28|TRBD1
CASSSPGQGVHEQYF
TGTGCCAGCAGTTCACCGGGACAGGGCGTCCACGAGCAGTACTTC
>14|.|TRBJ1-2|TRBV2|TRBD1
CATYDRGFGDGYTF
TGTGCCACCTACGACAGGGGGTTCGGGGATGGCTACACCTTC
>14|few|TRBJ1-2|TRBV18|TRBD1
CASSPGTGPEGYTF
TGTGCCAGCTCACCAGGGACAGGTCCGGAGGGCTACACCTTC
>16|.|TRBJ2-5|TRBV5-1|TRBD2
CASSLVGSGREETQYF
TGCGCCAGCAGCTTGGTTGGTAGCGGGAGAGAAGAGACCCAGTACTTC
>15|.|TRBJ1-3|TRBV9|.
CASSVSSQAPVPIYF
TGTGCCAGCAGCGTATCGAGCCAGGCGCCGGTCCCCATATATTTT
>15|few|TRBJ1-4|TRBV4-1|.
CASSQVTGRDEKLFF
TGCGCCAGCAGCCAAGTTACAGGGCGGGATGAAAAACTGTTTTTT
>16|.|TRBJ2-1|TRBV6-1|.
CASSEGRYLGNNEQFF
TGTGCCAGCAGTGAGGGCAGGTACCTAGGTAACAATGAGCAGTTCTTC
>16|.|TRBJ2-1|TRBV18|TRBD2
CASSPPRLAGDNEQFF
TGTGCCAGCTCACCACCGAGACTAGCGGGTGACAATGAGCAGTTCTTC
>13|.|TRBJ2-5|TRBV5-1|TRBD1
CASGGQGQETQYF
TGCGCCAGCGGAGGACAGGGCCAAGAGACCCAGTACTTC
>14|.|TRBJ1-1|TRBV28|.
CASSLRGKISEAFF
TGTGCCAGCAGTTTAAGGGGGAAAATAAGTGAAGCTTTCTTT
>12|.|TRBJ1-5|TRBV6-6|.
CASSFVSQPQHF
TGTGCCAGCAGTTTCGTGAGTCAGCCCCAGCATTTT
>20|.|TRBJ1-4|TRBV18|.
CASSPEQRTPGIGTNEKLFF
TGTGCCAGCTCCCCAGAGCAGAGGACGCCGGGTATCGGCACTAATGAAAAACTGTTTTTT